This T cell receptor (beta chain) was sequenced in a study of cytomegalovirus exposure and HLA in healthy donors. The V end was cut by 0 bases, the J end by 3 bases, with 11 bases between. Germline CDR1 reads SGHTA; CDR2 reads FQGTGA. This CDR3 spans 15 amino acids. Vbeta (60) and Jbeta (13) primers were used in the PCR. Using immunoSEQ multiplex PCR, the repertoire was profiled, and TCRdb retains in-frame clones only, with some absent. Here the sample spans around 130,000 clones, approximately 70% being singletons. In the case of this clone: As yet, its antigen is unknown.

General observations from the study: Later work found that TCR association rates differed between HLA loci; DRB1 had the most and HLA-C the fewest. In vitro work confirmed that a few CMV-associated chains recognize CMV antigens.

The chain has TRBV7-3 and TRBJ2-5; possibly TRBD1 for D (5 bases). Sequencing was carried out using PBMCs. The source is a woman aged 55-75 years in good health and CMV-seronegative. Here the CDR3 DNA reads TGTGCCAGCAGCTTAACCCCGAGCAGGGAAGAGACCCAGTACTTC. Its protein is CASSLTPSREETQYF.